Listed below are T cell receptor beta chains from one sample, sequenced in a study of T cell repertoires in ileal Crohn's disease. The method was immunoSEQ multiplex PCR; TCRdb's version includes in-frame clones alone and lacks a portion of them. The sample consists of about 4,700 clones, approximately 82% of them appearing once. The sample was ileal tissue. These receptors all stem from an adult with Crohn's disease. Each CDR3 is given with its conserved first and last residue. The D gene is left open where the match is weak. The listing skips clone size in some rows; elsewhere it reads once, few, many or a size class.

clone size,D gene,CDR3 length,V gene,J gene,CDR3 protein,CDR3 DNA
-,-,13,TRBV5-1,TRBJ1-4,CASSLSRNEKLFF,TGCGCCAGCAGCTTGTCCCGGAATGAAAAACTGTTTTTT
-,-,11,TRBV5-4,TRBJ1-3,CAYGGPNTIYF,TGTGCCTACGGGGGACCTAACACCATATATTTT
-,-,14,TRBV6-5,TRBJ1-6,CASSYSIPNSPLHF,TGTGCCAGCAGTTACTCTATCCCGAATTCACCCCTCCACTTT
-,-,14,TRBV5-1,TRBJ1-6,CASSLTLEASPLHF,TGCGCCAGCAGCTTGACCTTAGAGGCTTCACCCCTCCACTTT
-,-,14,TRBV10-3,TRBJ1-4,CAIRRDSTNEKLFF,TGTGCCATCCGTCGGGATTCAACTAATGAAAAACTGTTTTTT
-,-,13,TRBV5-1,TRBJ1-6,CASSLETNSPLHF,TGCGCCAGCAGCTTGGAGACAAATTCACCCCTCCACTTT
-,TRBD1,15,TRBV27,TRBJ1-5,CASRAGTVSNQPQHF,TGTGCCAGCAGGGCCGGGACAGTAAGCAATCAGCCCCAGCATTTT
-,-,12,TRBV7-9,TRBJ1-2,CASSLDRERYTF,TGTGCCAGCAGCTTAGACCGGGAAAGGTACACCTTC
-,-,15,TRBV5-1,TRBJ1-1,CASSPGGGLRTEAFF,TGCGCCAGCAGCCCCGGGGGGGGGCTCAGGACTGAAGCTTTCTTT
once,-,12,TRBV6-1,TRBJ1-1,CASSQGFYEAFF,TGTGCCAGCTCTCAGGGCTTCTACGAAGCTTTCTTT
-,-,14,TRBV9,TRBJ2-7,CASSEDGDTYEQYF,TGTGCCAGCAGCGAGGACGGGGATACTTACGAGCAGTACTTC
-,-,13,TRBV29-1,TRBJ1-6,CSVRYRDNSPLHF,TGCAGCGTTCGTTACAGGGATAATTCACCCCTCCACTTT
-,-,13,TRBV11-2,TRBJ1-2,CASSLEPGGGYTF,TGTGCCAGCAGCTTAGAACCTGGAGGCGGCTACACCTTC
-,TRBD1,16,TRBV19,TRBJ2-7,CASSRTPGQGSYEQYF,TGTGCCAGTAGTCGAACCCCGGGACAGGGCTCCTACGAGCAGTACTTC
-,-,13,TRBV14,TRBJ1-1,CASSSLGPTEAFF,TGTGCCAGCAGCTCATTGGGGCCCACTGAAGCTTTCTTT
-,-,14,TRBV19,TRBJ1-2,CASSMRRGHNGYTF,TGTGCCAGTAGTATGCGAAGGGGCCATAATGGCTACACCTTC
-,TRBD1,16,TRBV10-3,TRBJ2-7,CAISELVGQGPYEQYF,TGTGCCATCAGTGAGCTGGTGGGACAGGGTCCCTACGAGCAGTACTTC
-,-,14,TRBV2,TRBJ2-1,CASSDPGDYNEQFF,TGTGCCAGCAGTGACCCGGGGGACTACAATGAGCAGTTCTTC
-,-,13,TRBV7-2,TRBJ1-5,CASSTEQNQPQHF,TGTGCCAGCAGCACCGAGCAAAATCAGCCCCAGCATTTT
-,-,14,TRBV6-5,TRBJ1-3,CASSYSRRANTIYF,TGTGCCAGCAGTTACTCGCGCAGGGCAAACACCATATATTTT
-,TRBD1,15,TRBV19,TRBJ2-1,CASSIEGGQYNEQFF,TGTGCCAGTAGTATAGAAGGGGGACAGTACAATGAGCAGTTCTTC
-,-,15,TRBV5-4,TRBJ1-4,CASSLDGGANEKLFF,TGTGCCAGCAGCTTAGACGGAGGAGCTAATGAAAAACTGTTTTTT
few,TRBD1,11,TRBV30,TRBJ1-1,CAWSIQGGSFF,TGTGCCTGGAGTATACAGGGGGGGTCTTTCTTT
once,TRBD2,17,TRBV2,TRBJ2-3,CASTGAASGGAADTQYF,TGTGCCAGCACGGGCGCGGCTAGCGGGGGGGCAGCAGATACGCAGTATTTT
-,-,14,TRBV27,TRBJ2-1,CATSEGYDRGEQFF,TGTGCCACCTCGGAGGGCTACGACCGCGGTGAGCAGTTCTTC
-,TRBD1,13,TRBV6-1,TRBJ1-1,CASRTGTDTEAFF,TGTGCCAGCAGGACAGGGACTGACACTGAAGCTTTCTTT
-,TRBD1,16,TRBV13,TRBJ2-1,CASSLETGKEYNEQFF,TGTGCCAGCAGCTTAGAGACAGGGAAGGAGTACAATGAGCAGTTCTTC
-,TRBD1,15,TRBV10-1,TRBJ2-1,CASSDWTGGLNEQFF,TGCGCCAGCAGTGACTGGACAGGGGGCTTGAATGAGCAGTTCTTC
few,-,12,TRBV25-1,TRBJ1-1,CASSLQGSEAFF,TGTGCCAGCAGCTTGCAGGGGTCCGAAGCTTTCTTT
-,-,14,TRBV6-1,TRBJ1-5,CASSTLNSNQPQHF,TGTGCCAGCAGTACTTTGAATAGCAATCAGCCCCAGCATTTT
few,-,12,TRBV7-9,TRBJ1-1,CASSWGDTEAFF,TGTGCCAGCAGCTGGGGGGACACTGAAGCTTTCTTT